This T cell receptor (beta chain) was obtained from a study of T cells after somatic rescue of genetic block. Libraries were prepared by immunoSEQ multiplex PCR; TCRdb keeps only in-frame clonotypes and omits some of them. The sample carries approximately 71,000 clones, 85% to 95% recorded once. CDR3 length equals 18 residues. The V gene's germline CDR1 is GTSNPN and CDR2 SVGIG (reference sequence). The J segment lost 0 bases and the V segment lost 2 bases, leaving 13 bases of the junction unmatched. This clonotype was obtained from a man aged 35 to 55. The chain couples TRBV30 to TRBJ2-4, with 7 nucleotides matching TRBD1. The sequenced material came from peripheral blood mononuclear cells (PBMCs). The CDR3 nucleotides read TGTGCCTGGAGTACCGGGACAGCTGGACCTTTAGCCAAAAACATTCAGTACTTC. This translates into CAWSTGTAGPLAKNIQYF.